This entry lists 32 T cell receptor beta chains sequenced from one sample in a study of blood T cell repertoires in COVID-19. Produced via immunoSEQ multiplex PCR; TCRdb's table is partial and in-frame only. This repertoire shows more than 45,000 clones, about 80% found once; its top ten account for about 9.2%. The sequenced sample consisted of peripheral blood. The receptors were gathered from an elderly man with COVID-19, enrolled during active disease.

CDR3 loop: CASRPPGQAGLGELFF. The CDR3, as DNA: TGTGCCAGCAGGCCCCCGGGACAGGCGGGTTTGGGGGAGCTGTTTTTT. This chain links TRBV27 with TRBJ2-2; 8 bases are shared with TRBD1. Looked up from germline, CDR1 is MNHEY and CDR2 is SMNVEV (reference sequence). The CDR3 has 16 amino acids. Trimming took 6 bases from V and 8 from J; bases not matched to a gene: 14.

The genes are TRBV7-7 and TRBJ2-2, with 15 bases matching TRBD2. V was pared by 6 bases and J by 4 bases, with 6 bases of the junction left unmatched. This CDR3 region has 17 residues. CDR1 is SSHAT and CDR2 is FNYEAQ in the germline V gene (reference sequence). The DNA for the CDR3 is TGTGCCAGCAGGCCGGGACTAGCGGGAGGAGGCACCGGGGAGCTGTTTTTT. Its protein is CASRPGLAGGGTGELFF.

The chain employs TRBV7-8 and TRBJ1-2; tentatively, D is TRBD1 (5 bases). Germline CDR1 SGHVS, CDR2 FQNEAQ. V shed 3 bases and J shed 4 bases, with 12 bases lying between them. The CDR3 sequence is 14 residues long. CDR3 residues: CASSFIGGTYGYTF. CDR3 nucleotide sequence: TGTGCCAGCAGCTTCATCGGGGGTACCTATGGCTACACCTTC.

This chain joins TRBV13 and TRBJ2-3; 9 nucleotides agree with TRBD2. This CDR3 contains 16 residues. V dropped 0 bases and J dropped 1; count of bases not matched to a gene: 2. Per germline, CDR1 PRHDT and CDR2 FYEKMQ (reference sequence). The CDR3 coding sequence is TGTGCCAGCAGCTTAGGGATAGCGGGGGGCACAGATACGCAGTATTTT. It translates to CASSLGIAGGTDTQYF. The full variable domain, rest sourced from reference TRBV13 and TRBJ2-3, is AAGVIQSPRHLIKEKRETATLKCYPIPRHDTVYWYQQGPGQDPQFLISFYEKMQSDKGSIPDRFSAQQFSDYHSELNMSSLELGDSALYFCASSLGIAGGTDTQYFGPGTRLTVL.

The chain is built from TRBV6-5 and TRBJ2-7; 9 nucleotides match TRBD2. CDR1 and CDR2 (germline): MNHEY, SVGAGI. The CDR3 runs to 14 residues. Unmatched junction bases numbered 2, after V lost 2 bases and J lost 3 bases. The CDR3 DNA is TGTGCCAGCAGTTACGGGCGGGAGGGCTACGAGCAGTACGTC. This translates into CASSYGREGYEQYV.

The rearrangement links TRBV5-4 to TRBJ2-1; 12 nucleotides align to TRBD1. CDR1 and CDR2 (germline): SGHNT, YYREEE (reference sequence). V lost 4 bases, J lost 5 bases, and 10 bases stayed unmatched. The CDR3 is made up of 17 amino acids. CDR3: CASSPGTGGGPDNEQFF. The DNA of the CDR3 is TGTGCCAGCAGCCCTGGGACAGGGGGCGGGCCTGACAATGAGCAGTTCTTC.

The genes are TRBV5-4 and TRBJ1-1; D remains unclear. The V gene lost 2 bases and the J gene lost 5 bases, with 10 bases spanning the gap. The CDR3 sequence is 13 residues long. Germline V lookup: CDR1 SGHNT, CDR2 YYREEE (reference sequence). The CDR3 here is CASSFGRITEAFF. CDR3 nucleotide sequence: TGTGCCAGCAGCTTTGGCAGGATAACTGAAGCTTTCTTT. The full variable domain, rest sourced from reference TRBV5-4 and TRBJ1-1, is ETGVTQSPTHLIKTRGQQVTLRCSSQSGHNTVSWYQQALGQGPQFIFQYYREEENGRGNFPPRFSGLQFPNYSSELNVNALELDDSALYLCASSFGRITEAFFGQGTRLTVV.

This clone was counted a few times. The gene calls are TRBV27 and TRBJ1-5, with D perhaps matching TRBD1 (6 bases). Trimming removed 5 bases from V and 2 bases from J, with 19 bases in between. The CDR3 loop spans 17 amino acids. Germline V gene lookup returns CDR1 MNHEY and CDR2 SMNVEV (reference sequence). The DNA of the CDR3 is TGTGCCAGCAGTGGTCAGGGGACAAGAATGGGCAATCAGCCCCAGCATTTT. It codes for CASSGQGTRMGNQPQHF.

This chain connects TRBV5-6 to TRBJ1-3; tentatively, D is TRBD1 (6 bases). V gave up 4 bases and J gave up 4 bases, with 12 bases separating them. Per the germline V gene, CDR1 is SGHDT and CDR2 is YYEEEE. The CDR3 contains 14 residues. The CDR3 region is CASSPGQRGNTIYF. The CDR3 nucleotides are TGTGCCAGCAGCCCGGGACAACGAGGAAACACCATATATTTT.

This clone appeared once. The chain is built from TRBV12-3 or TRBV12-4 and TRBJ2-1; D is unresolved. V gave up 4 bases and J gave up 4 bases, with 2 bases separating them. CDR3 size: 11 residues. The CDR3 here is CASSSYNEQFF. The DNA of the CDR3 is TGTGCCAGCAGTTCTTACAATGAGCAGTTCTTC.

The chain employs TRBV27 and TRBJ1-5; 8 bases map to TRBD1. Germline V gene sequence: CDR1 MNHEY, CDR2 SMNVEV (reference sequence). J lost 5 bases, V lost 6 bases, and 6 bases had no gene match. The CDR3 consists of 14 residues. The DNA for the CDR3 is TGTGCCAGCAGACCACCGACAGGGGATCAGCCCCAGCATTTT. This encodes CASRPPTGDQPQHF.

The rearrangement joins TRBV5-6 to TRBJ2-5, with a tentative D call TRBD1 (6 bases). Between the trimmed V and J ends, which lost 3 bases and 3 bases, there was a span of 15 bases. The germline CDR1 and CDR2 sequences are SGHDT and YYEEEE. CDR3 length: 15 residues. The CDR3 is CASSSAIRGEETQYF. The CDR3 DNA reads TGTGCCAGCAGCTCGGCGATCAGGGGAGAAGAGACCCAGTACTTC. Supplemented by reference TRBV5-6 and TRBJ2-5, the full variable domain reads DAGVTQSPTHLIKTRGQQVTLRCSPKSGHDTVSWYQQALGQGPQFIFQYYEEEERQRGNFPDRFSGHQFPNYSSELNVNALLLGDSALYLCASSSAIRGEETQYFGPGTRLLVL.

This clone was found once. Its ends do not fully match the called genes, so a read error is possible. The chain links TRBV7-2 to TRBJ2-1; D is possibly TRBD2 (6 bases). Germline values: CDR1 SGHTA, CDR2 FQGNSA. This CDR3 is built from 16 residues. CDR3 sequence: CASSFSTGLSSNEQFF. CDR3 nucleotides: TGTGCCAGCAGCTTTTCCACGGGACTCTCCTCCAATGAGCAGTTCTTC.

This chain links TRBV6-5 with TRBJ1-1; 11 bases map to TRBD1. The length of the CDR3 is 16 residues. V trimming: 0 bases; J trimming: 4 bases; junction bases outside the gene matches: 4. Germline CDR1 is MNHEY and CDR2 is SVGAGI. The CDR3, as DNA: TGTGCCAGCAGTTACTCTTTGGACAGGGGGCCCACTGAAGCTTTCTTT. As protein: CASSYSLDRGPTEAFF.

The chain recombines TRBV28 with TRBJ1-2, with TRBD1 matching 8 bases. Losses at the gene ends were 4 bases for V and 4 bases for J; bases not matched to a gene: 8. The length of the CDR3 is 15 residues. Per the germline V gene, CDR1 is MDHEN and CDR2 is SYDVKM. The CDR3 bases are TGTGCCAGCAGTTCTCCGGACAGGGTAGCCTATGGCTACACCTTC. This gives the protein CASSSPDRVAYGYTF.

The J gene is TRBJ2-5, the V gene TRBV7-3; TRBD1 matches at 9 bases. CDR1 and CDR2 (germline): SGHTA, FQGTGA. V lost 5 bases and J lost 5; bases outside the gene matches: 3. The CDR3 sequence is 13 residues long. The CDR3 protein is CASSAGQGETQYF. CDR3 DNA: TGTGCCAGCAGCGCAGGACAGGGGGAGACCCAGTACTTC.

A single count supports this clone. V is TRBV6-5 and J is TRBJ2-7; 10 bases match TRBD2. V was clipped by 6 bases and J by 3 bases; unmatched bases: 5. The CDR3 is 14 amino acids. The germline V gene encodes CDR1 MNHEY and CDR2 SVGAGI. The DNA for the CDR3 is TGTGCCAGCAGGAGGGCTAGCGGGAGCTACGAGCAGTACGTC. This translates into CASRRASGSYEQYV.

The genes are TRBV6-1 and TRBJ2-3, with 11 nucleotides matching TRBD2. The CDR3 covers 16 residues. The ends lost 3 bases at V and 4 bases at J; junction bases unmatched: 6. Germline V gene data show CDR1 as MNHNS and CDR2 as SASEGT. Here the CDR3 DNA reads TGTGCCAGCAGTGATACTAGCGGGGGAGGCGCAGATACGCAGTATTTT. Protein sequence: CASSDTSGGGADTQYF.

The V call is TRBV5-1, the J call TRBJ1-1, with TRBD1 as a possible D gene (6 bases). The germline V gene encodes CDR1 SGHRS and CDR2 YFSETQ. V was clipped by 4 bases and J by 0 bases, with 13 bases between them. This CDR3 has 15 residues. In nucleotides, the CDR3 is TGCGCCAGCAGCCCGAGGGGGGGCGTGAACACTGAAGCTTTCTTT. Protein sequence: CASSPRGGVNTEAFF.

J is TRBJ2-1 and V is TRBV11-1; D is perhaps TRBD2 (6 bases). Germline CDR1 and CDR2: SGHAT and FQDESV (reference sequence). The length of the CDR3 is 14 residues. Trimming took off 1 base at V and 8 bases at J, with 12 bases between the two ends. The CDR3 DNA reads as TGTGCCAGCAGCTTAGTGGCGGGATTGGATGAGCAGTTCTTC. Its translation: CASSLVAGLDEQFF.

This clone appeared once. The chain employs TRBV11-2 and TRBJ1-2; TRBD1 agrees at 7 bases. The germline CDR1 and CDR2 sequences are SGHAT and FQNNGV. The CDR3 spans 16 residues. The V segment lost 4 bases and the J segment 8 bases; nucleotides outside the gene matches: 16. CDR3 sequence (DNA): TGTGCCAGCAGCTGGGGCATCACAGGGGAATTAGAGGGCTACACCTTC. This codes for CASSWGITGELEGYTF.

This clone was seen only once. The rearrangement links TRBV7-2 to TRBJ1-2, with D maybe TRBD1 (6 bases). The CDR3 is 14 amino acids. Trimming removed 4 bases at V and 8 bases at J, with 17 bases between. The germline gives CDR1 SGHTA, CDR2 FQGNSA. The CDR3 nucleotides read TGTGCCAGCAGCTCCCGACAGGAGACTCGGGGCTACACCTTC. Protein sequence: CASSSRQETRGYTF.

This sequence joins TRBV28 and TRBJ1-1, with D unresolved. The V gene's germline CDR1 is MDHEN and CDR2 SYDVKM. The CDR3 has 19 residues. The V and J ends lost 3 bases and 1 base respectively, with 24 bases between them. The CDR3 DNA reads TGTGCCAGCAGTTTCCTCCTGGACGGGGTAGTAGTGCGGAACACTGAAGCTTTCTTT. Its protein is CASSFLLDGVVVRNTEAFF.

CDR3 DNA: TGTGCCAGTATGGAGGGCGGGGGCTACACCTTC. Amino acids: CASMEGGGYTF. The chain links TRBV19 to TRBJ1-2, with unresolved D. CDR1 is LNHDA, CDR2 SQIVND, per germline (reference sequence). This CDR3 region has 11 residues. V shed 7 bases and J shed 8 bases, with 11 bases lying between them.

The chain carries TRBV10-3 and TRBJ2-5; 7 positions match TRBD1. This CDR3 is built from 15 residues. Germline CDR1 reads ENHRY; CDR2 reads SYGVKD. With 2 bases clipped from V and 1 base from J, the junction kept 4 bases outside the gene matches. CDR3 region: CAISEQTGTQETQYF. As DNA, the CDR3 is TGTGCCATCAGTGAGCAGACAGGGACCCAAGAGACCCAGTACTTC.

The V and J genes are TRBV5-1 and TRBJ2-7; D is unclear. Trimming removed 4 bases at V and 0 bases at J, with 11 bases between. This CDR3 comprises 14 residues. CDR1 SGHRS and CDR2 YFSETQ come from the germline V gene. The CDR3 DNA is TGCGCCAGCAGCCGTGACAAGAGCTCCTACGAGCAGTACTTC. It is translated as CASSRDKSSYEQYF.

V usage is TRBV6-2 or TRBV6-3 and J usage is TRBJ2-4; D unresolved. Trimming took 4 bases from V and 0 from J, leaving 7 bases between them. This CDR3 comprises 14 residues. Per germline, CDR1 MNHEY and CDR2 SVGEGT. The CDR3 reads CASSLGLAKNIQYF. CDR3 nucleotide sequence: TGTGCCAGCAGTTTGGGCCTAGCCAAAAACATTCAGTACTTC.

The CDR3 region has the DNA TGTGCCAGCAGCTCCGTGACGGGGAGCTCCTACAATGAGCAGTTCTTC. Protein product: CASSSVTGSSYNEQFF. This sequence joins TRBV5-5 and TRBJ2-1; TRBD2 might be the D (5 bases). Trimming stripped 3 bases from V and 0 bases from J, with 13 bases between. The CDR3 extends over 16 amino acids. The germline CDR1 and CDR2 sequences are SGHKS and YYEKEE (reference sequence).

The J gene is TRBJ1-1, the V gene TRBV7-2, with 9 bases fitting TRBD1. CDR1 and CDR2 from the germline V gene are SGHTA and FQGNSA. The V and J ends lost 5 bases and 3 bases, in that order; junction bases with no gene match: 10. The CDR3 loop spans 16 amino acids. CDR3 sequence (DNA): TGTGCCAGCAGCCCCACCCCGGGGACAGGGTACACTGAAGCTTTCTTT. Translated, it gives CASSPTPGTGYTEAFF.

The V call is TRBV18, the J call TRBJ2-3, with D possibly matching TRBD1 (6 bases). The CDR3 runs 13 residues. Germline-derived CDR1 and CDR2 are KGHSH and LQKENI. V lost 2 bases and J lost 9, with 12 bases in between. CDR3 in DNA: TGTGCCAGCTCACCAAACCCCCAGGGGACGCAGTATTTT. Translating it yields CASSPNPQGTQYF.

The V call is TRBV15, the J call TRBJ1-5; TRBD1 matches 12 bases. The ends lost 3 bases at V and 5 bases at J; junction bases unmatched: 14. The CDR3 totals 19 residues. Looked up from germline, CDR1 is LNHNV and CDR2 is YYDKDF (reference sequence). CDR3 residues: CATSRMGQGAGGKDQPQHF. In DNA form, the CDR3 reads TGTGCCACCAGCAGGATGGGACAGGGGGCGGGAGGCAAGGATCAGCCCCAGCATTTT. Full variable domain (outside the CDR3, taken from reference TRBV15 and TRBJ1-5): DAMVIQNPRYQVTQFGKPVTLSCSQTLNHNVMYWYQQKSSQAPKLLFHYYDKDFNNEADTPDNFQSRRPNTSFCFLDIRSPGLGDTAMYLCATSRMGQGAGGKDQPQHFGDGTRLSIL.

The CDR3 DNA is TGTGCCAGCTCACCAGGCAGGGGAAGCAATCAGCCCCAGCATTTT. Its protein product is CASSPGRGSNQPQHF. The chain employs TRBV18 and TRBJ1-5; the D gene is possibly TRBD1 (6 bases). CDR1 is KGHSH, CDR2 LQKENI, per germline. The ends were cut back, 2 bases at V and 1 base at J, with 9 bases in the middle. This CDR3 is built from 15 residues.